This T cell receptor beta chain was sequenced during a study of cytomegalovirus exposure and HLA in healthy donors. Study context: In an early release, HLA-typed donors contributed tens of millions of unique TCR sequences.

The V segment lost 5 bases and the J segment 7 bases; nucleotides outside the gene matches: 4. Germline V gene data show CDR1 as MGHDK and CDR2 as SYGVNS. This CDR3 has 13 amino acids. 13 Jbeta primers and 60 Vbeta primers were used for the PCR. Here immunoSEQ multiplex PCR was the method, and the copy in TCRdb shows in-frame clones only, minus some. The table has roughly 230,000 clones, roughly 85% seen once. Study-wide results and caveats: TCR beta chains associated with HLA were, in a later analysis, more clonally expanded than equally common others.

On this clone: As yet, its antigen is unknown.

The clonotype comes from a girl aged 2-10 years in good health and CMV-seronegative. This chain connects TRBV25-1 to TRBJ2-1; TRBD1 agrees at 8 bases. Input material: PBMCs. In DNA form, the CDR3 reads TGTGCCAGCAGTCCAAGGACAGGGAATGAGCAGTTCTTC. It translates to CASSPRTGNEQFF.